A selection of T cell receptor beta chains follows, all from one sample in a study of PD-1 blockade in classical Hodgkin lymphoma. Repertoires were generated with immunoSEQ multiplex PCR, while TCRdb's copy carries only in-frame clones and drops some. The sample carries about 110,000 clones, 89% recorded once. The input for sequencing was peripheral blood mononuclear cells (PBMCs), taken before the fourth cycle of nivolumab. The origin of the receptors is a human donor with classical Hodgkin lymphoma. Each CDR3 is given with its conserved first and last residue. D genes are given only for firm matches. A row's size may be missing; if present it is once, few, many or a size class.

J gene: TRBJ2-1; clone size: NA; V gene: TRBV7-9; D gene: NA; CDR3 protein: CASSLEGVRLSSYNEQFF; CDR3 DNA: TGTGCCAGCAGCTTAGAAGGGGTCCGATTAAGCTCCTACAATGAGCAGTTCTTC
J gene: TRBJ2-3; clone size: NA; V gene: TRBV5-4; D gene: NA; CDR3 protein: CASSYGLISDTQYF; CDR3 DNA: TGTGCCAGCAGCTACGGACTGATCTCAGATACGCAGTATTTT
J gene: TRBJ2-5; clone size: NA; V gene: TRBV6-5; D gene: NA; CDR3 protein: CASSYGSLETQYF; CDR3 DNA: TGTGCCAGCAGTTACGGCAGTTTGGAGACCCAGTACTTC
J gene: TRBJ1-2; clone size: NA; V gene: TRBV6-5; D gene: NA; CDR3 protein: CASSYSGQLFYGYTF; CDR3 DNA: TGTGCCAGCAGTTACTCGGGCCAGCTTTTCTATGGCTACACCTTC
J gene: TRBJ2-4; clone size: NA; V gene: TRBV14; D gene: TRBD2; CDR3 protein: CASSPTGTSGNWNIQYF; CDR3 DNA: TGTGCCAGCAGCCCAACCGGGACTAGCGGGAATTGGAACATTCAGTACTTC
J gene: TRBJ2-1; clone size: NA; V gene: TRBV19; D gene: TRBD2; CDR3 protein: CASRISTLSGTEQFF; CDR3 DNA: TGTGCCAGTAGGATTTCCACCCTTAGCGGGACTGAGCAGTTCTTC
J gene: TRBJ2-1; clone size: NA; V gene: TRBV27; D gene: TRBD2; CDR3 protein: CASSLEREPYNEQFF; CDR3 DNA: TGTGCCAGCAGTTTGGAGCGGGAGCCCTACAATGAGCAGTTCTTC
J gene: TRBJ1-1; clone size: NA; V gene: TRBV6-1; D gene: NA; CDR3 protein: CASSERRGGDFAFF; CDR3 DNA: TGTGCCAGCAGTGAACGTCGGGGGGGGGATTTCGCTTTCTTT
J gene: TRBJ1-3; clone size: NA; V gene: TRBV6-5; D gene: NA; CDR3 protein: CASSYNWGTSGNTIYF; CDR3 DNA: TGTGCCAGCAGTTACAATTGGGGGACCTCTGGAAACACCATATATTTT
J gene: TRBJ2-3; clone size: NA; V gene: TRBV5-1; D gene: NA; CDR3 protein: CASSGAHLDADTQYF; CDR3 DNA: TGCGCCAGCAGCGGGGCCCACCTCGACGCAGATACGCAGTATTTT
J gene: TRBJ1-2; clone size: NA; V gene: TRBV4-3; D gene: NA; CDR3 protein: CASSQEGPLVAYGYTF; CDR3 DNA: TGCGCCAGCAGCCAAGAAGGCCCCCTCGTGGCCTATGGCTACACCTTC
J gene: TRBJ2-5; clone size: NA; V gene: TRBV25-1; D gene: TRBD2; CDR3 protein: CASSDAGAVGETQYF; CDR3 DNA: TGTGCCAGCAGTGATGCGGGAGCGGTAGGGGAGACCCAGTACTTC
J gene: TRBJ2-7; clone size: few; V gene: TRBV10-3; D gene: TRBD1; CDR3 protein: CAISSGQGARVREQYF; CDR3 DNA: TGTGCCATCAGTTCGGGACAGGGGGCGCGAGTGAGGGAGCAGTACTTC
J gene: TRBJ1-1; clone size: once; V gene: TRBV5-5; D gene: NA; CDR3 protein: CASSSGGTENTEAFF; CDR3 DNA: TGTGCCAGCAGCTCCGGCGGGACGGAGAACACTGAAGCTTTCTTT
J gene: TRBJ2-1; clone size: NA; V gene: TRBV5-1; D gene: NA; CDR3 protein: CASSFSRATNEQFF; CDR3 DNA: TGCGCCAGCAGCTTCAGCAGAGCCACCAATGAGCAGTTCTTC
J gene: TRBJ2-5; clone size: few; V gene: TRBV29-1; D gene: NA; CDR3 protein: CSAGRMGETQYF; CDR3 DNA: TGCAGCGCCGGACGTATGGGAGAGACCCAGTACTTC
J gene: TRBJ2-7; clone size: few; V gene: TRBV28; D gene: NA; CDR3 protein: CASRTTGEGYEQYF; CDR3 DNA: TGTGCCAGCAGGACGACAGGGGAGGGCTACGAGCAGTACTTC
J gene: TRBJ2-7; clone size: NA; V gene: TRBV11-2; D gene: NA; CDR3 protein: CASSWTDSYEQYF; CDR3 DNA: TGTGCCAGCAGCTGGACAGACTCCTACGAGCAGTACTTC
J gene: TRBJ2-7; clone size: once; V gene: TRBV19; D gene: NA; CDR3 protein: CASSIVGYEQYF; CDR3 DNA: TGTGCCAGTAGTATAGTTGGATACGAGCAGTACTTC
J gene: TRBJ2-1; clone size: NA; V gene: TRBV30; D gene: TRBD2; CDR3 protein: CAWSVNPHLAGRYNEQFF; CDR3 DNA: TGTGCCTGGAGTGTTAATCCCCATCTAGCGGGACGCTACAATGAGCAGTTCTTC
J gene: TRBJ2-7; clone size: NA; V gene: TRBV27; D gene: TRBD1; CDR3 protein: CASSSGTGGIEQYF; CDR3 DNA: TGTGCCAGCAGTTCCGGGACAGGCGGAATCGAGCAGTACTTC
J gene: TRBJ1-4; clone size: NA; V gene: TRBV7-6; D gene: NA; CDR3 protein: CASSLIGGEKLFF; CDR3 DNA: TGTGCCAGCAGCTTAATCGGCGGCGAAAAACTGTTTTTT
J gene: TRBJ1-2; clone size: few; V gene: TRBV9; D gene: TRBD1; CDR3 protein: CASSVGGQGAYGYTF; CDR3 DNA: TGTGCCAGCAGCGTAGGGGGACAGGGGGCCTATGGCTACACCTTC
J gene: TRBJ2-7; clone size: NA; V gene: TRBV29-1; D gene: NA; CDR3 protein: CSVRGPTSSYEQYF; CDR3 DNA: TGCAGCGTCCGGGGGCCGACAAGCTCCTACGAGCAGTACTTC
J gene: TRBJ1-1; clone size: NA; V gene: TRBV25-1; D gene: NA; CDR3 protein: CASSEIGTTEAFF; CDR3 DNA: TGTGCCAGCAGTGAAATCGGCACCACTGAAGCTTTCTTT
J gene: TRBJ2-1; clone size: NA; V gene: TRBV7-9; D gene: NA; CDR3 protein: CASSLPDRYNEQFF; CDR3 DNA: TGTGCCAGCAGCTTACCCGACAGATACAATGAGCAGTTCTTC
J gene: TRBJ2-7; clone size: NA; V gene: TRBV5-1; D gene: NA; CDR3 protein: CASSWEQGTEQYF; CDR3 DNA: TGCGCCAGCAGCTGGGAACAGGGTACCGAGCAGTACTTC
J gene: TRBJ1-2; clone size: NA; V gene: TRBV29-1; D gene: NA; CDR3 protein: CSATHRVANYGYTF; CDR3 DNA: TGCAGCGCCACCCACAGGGTTGCCAACTATGGCTACACCTTC
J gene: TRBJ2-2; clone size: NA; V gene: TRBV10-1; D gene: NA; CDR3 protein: CASSGRGRDTGELFF; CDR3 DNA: TGCGCCAGCAGTGGCCGGGGACGGGACACCGGGGAGCTGTTTTTT
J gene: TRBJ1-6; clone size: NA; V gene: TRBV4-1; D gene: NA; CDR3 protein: CASSRRVNSPLHF; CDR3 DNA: TGCGCCAGCAGCCGCCGAGTGAATTCACCCCTCCACTTT
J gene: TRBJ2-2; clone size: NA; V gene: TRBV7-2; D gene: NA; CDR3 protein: CASSGYRGPTGELFF; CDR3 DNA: TGTGCCAGCAGCGGATATCGGGGGCCCACCGGGGAGCTGTTTTTT
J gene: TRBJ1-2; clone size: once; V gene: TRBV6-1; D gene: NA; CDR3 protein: CASRPSNYGYTF; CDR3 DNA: TGTGCCAGCAGGCCCTCCAACTATGGCTACACCTTC
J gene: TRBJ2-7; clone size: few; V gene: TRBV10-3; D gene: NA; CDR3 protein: CAISESDEQYF; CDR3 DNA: TGTGCCATCAGTGAGTCGGACGAGCAGTACTTC
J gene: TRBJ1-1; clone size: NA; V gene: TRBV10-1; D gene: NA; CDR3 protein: CASSESGHEAFF; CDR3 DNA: TGCGCCAGCAGTGAGTCGGGCCACGAAGCTTTCTTT
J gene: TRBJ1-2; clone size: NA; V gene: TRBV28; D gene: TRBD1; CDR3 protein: CASSLDRVVNYGYTF; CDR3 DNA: TGTGCCAGCAGTTTGGACAGGGTGGTTAACTATGGCTACACCTTC
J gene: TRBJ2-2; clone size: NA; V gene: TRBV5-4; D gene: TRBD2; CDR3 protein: CASSLELAGGELFF; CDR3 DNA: TGTGCCAGCAGCTTGGAACTAGCGGGGGGGGAGCTGTTTTTT
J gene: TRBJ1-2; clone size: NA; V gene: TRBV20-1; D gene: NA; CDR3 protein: CSASDPLSYTF; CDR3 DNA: TGCAGTGCTTCCGATCCCCTAAGCTACACCTTC
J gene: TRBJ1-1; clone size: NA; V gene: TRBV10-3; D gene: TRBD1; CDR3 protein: CAIKMAGGQEAFF; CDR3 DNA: TGTGCCATCAAAATGGCAGGGGGCCAGGAAGCTTTCTTT
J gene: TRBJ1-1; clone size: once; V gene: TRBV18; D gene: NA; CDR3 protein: CASSPEVITEAFF; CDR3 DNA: TGTGCCAGCTCACCAGAGGTAATCACTGAAGCTTTCTTT
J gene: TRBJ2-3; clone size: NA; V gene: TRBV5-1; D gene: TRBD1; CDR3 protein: CASRRGQGDSTDTQYF; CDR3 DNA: TGCGCCAGCAGAAGGGGACAGGGGGATTCCACAGATACGCAGTATTTT
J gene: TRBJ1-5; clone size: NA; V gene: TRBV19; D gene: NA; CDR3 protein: CASSIVEGQPQHF; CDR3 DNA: TGTGCCAGTAGTATAGTAGAGGGCCAGCCCCAGCATTTT
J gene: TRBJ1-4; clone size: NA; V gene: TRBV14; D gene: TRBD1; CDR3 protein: CASSQGTGVEKLFF; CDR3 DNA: TGTGCCAGCAGCCAGGGGACAGGGGTCGAAAAACTGTTTTTT
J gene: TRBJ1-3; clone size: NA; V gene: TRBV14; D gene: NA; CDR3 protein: CASSLPGLREDTIYF; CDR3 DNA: TGTGCCAGCAGCCTTCCGGGACTTCGGGAGGACACCATATATTTT
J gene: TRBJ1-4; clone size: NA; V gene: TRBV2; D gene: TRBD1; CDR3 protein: CASSPQGAYGEKLFF; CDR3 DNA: TGTGCCAGCAGCCCTCAGGGGGCCTACGGTGAAAAACTGTTTTTT
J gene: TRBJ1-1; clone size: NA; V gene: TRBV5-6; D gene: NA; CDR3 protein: CASSYPTVPNTEAFF; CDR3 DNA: TGTGCCAGCAGCTATCCGACGGTACCGAACACTGAAGCTTTCTTT
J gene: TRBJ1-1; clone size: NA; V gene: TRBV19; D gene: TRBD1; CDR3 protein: CASSIIDREGTEAFF; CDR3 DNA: TGTGCCAGTAGTATAATTGACAGGGAGGGCACTGAAGCTTTCTTT